Each of the 8 T cell receptor beta chains below was sequenced from the same sample in a study of Ad26.COV2.S vaccination and SARS-CoV-2 variants. Profiling relied on immunoSEQ multiplex PCR, and the TCRdb table lists in-frame clones only, not all of them. The top ten clones hold less than 3.5% of a sample with a few hundred thousand clones, roughly 86% of them seen once. The treatment here: roughly 18 received Ad26.COV2.S at low or high dose, single or two shots; 5 received placebo; per-sample allocation not given. Collection of the samples took place on day 63 after the first injection of vaccine or placebo. The sequencing here drew on peripheral blood, taken in a trial of Ad26.COV2.S vaccine versus placebo. The receptors were gathered from a person between 18 and 65 years old who received the Ad26.COV2.S COVID-19 vaccine or a placebo.

This chain uses TRBV12-3 or TRBV12-4 with TRBJ2-5; unclear D gene. V shed 5 bases and J shed 5 bases, with 9 bases lying between them. The CDR3 consists of 12 residues. CDR3 sequence (DNA): TGTGCCAGCAGTCAAGCCCTCGAGACCCAGTACTTC. Translated: CASSQALETQYF.

The CDR3 DNA reads TGCAGCGTTGCTTATGGCGAGCAGTACTTC. It codes for CSVAYGEQYF. This chain uses TRBV29-1 with TRBJ2-7; D gene ambiguous. Trimming left V 4 bases short and J 6 bases short, with 7 bases between. Per the germline V gene, CDR1 is SQVTM and CDR2 is ANQGSEA. CDR3 size: 10 residues.

CDR3 coding DNA: TGTGCCATCAGCGCCTCCGACAGGGGGACCACTGAAGCTTTCTTT. As protein: CAISASDRGTTEAFF. V is TRBV10-3 and J is TRBJ1-1; 9 bases align to TRBD1. V lost 6 bases to trimming and J lost 4 bases; unmatched junction nucleotides: 9. This CDR3 has 15 amino acids. Germline CDR1 ENHRY, CDR2 SYGVKD.

The rearrangement joins TRBV9 to TRBJ1-2, with 8 bases that match TRBD1. With 4 bases clipped from V and 5 bases from J, the junction kept 10 bases outside the gene matches. The CDR3 has 15 residues. Germline CDR1 reads SGDLS; CDR2 reads YYNGEE. The CDR3 region has the DNA TGTGCCAGCAGCTTTTCGACAGGGGCCGGATATGGCTACACCTTC. It codes for CASSFSTGAGYGYTF.

V gene TRBV28 combines with J gene TRBJ2-5; either TRBD1 or TRBD2 may fit D (5 bases each). V lost 10 bases to trimming and J lost 4 bases, with 13 bases between them. The CDR3 has 12 residues. The V gene's germline CDR1 is MDHEN and CDR2 SYDVKM. This chain's CDR3 is CATKSGGETQYF. The CDR3 DNA reads TGTGCCACCAAAAGTGGGGGAGAGACCCAGTACTTC. Based on the CDR3 plus reference TRBV28 and TRBJ2-5, the full variable domain is DVKVTQSSRYLVKRTGEKVFLECVQDMDHENMFWYRQDPGLGLRLIYFSYDVKMKEKGDIPEGYSVSREKKERFSLILESASTNQTSMYLCATKSGGETQYFGPGTRLLVL.

This rearrangement joins TRBV27 to TRBJ1-2, with 8 bases that match TRBD1. The germline V gene has CDR1 MNHEY and CDR2 SMNVEV (reference sequence). After removal of 5 bases from V and 7 bases from J, the junction contained 6 bases not matched to a gene. The CDR3 length is 13 residues. CDR3 loop: CASSPSGGAGYTF. In DNA, the CDR3 is TGTGCCAGCAGTCCGTCAGGGGGCGCTGGCTACACCTTC.

The rearrangement uses TRBV30 and TRBJ2-1; the D is unclear. The CDR3 has 17 residues. From germline, CDR1 is GTSNPN and CDR2 SVGIG (reference sequence). Trimming removed 2 bases at V and 2 bases at J, with 19 bases between. CDR3 region: CAWSLDPIVRAYNEQFF. The CDR3 DNA reads as TGTGCCTGGAGTCTGGACCCTATCGTTAGGGCCTACAATGAGCAGTTCTTC. Full variable domain (missing parts from reference TRBV30 and TRBJ2-1): SQTIHQWPATLVQPVGSPLSLECTVEGTSNPNLYWYRQAAGRGLQLLFYSVGIGQISSEVPQNLSASRPQDRQFILSSKKLLLSDSGFYLCAWSLDPIVRAYNEQFFGPGTRLTVL.

The chain carries TRBV7-9 and TRBJ1-1; D gene ambiguous. The CDR3 totals 13 residues. V was trimmed by 1 base and J by 11 bases, leaving 14 bases between them. Looked up from germline, CDR1 is SEHNR and CDR2 is FQNEAQ (reference sequence). For the CDR3, the DNA is TGTGCCAGCAGCTTAGAAGGGCTCCGGTTGGCTTTCTTT. Protein sequence: CASSLEGLRLAFF. The full variable domain, its missing parts supplied by reference TRBV7-9 and TRBJ1-1, is DTGVSQNPRHKITKRGQNVTFRCDPISEHNRLYWYRQTLGQGPEFLTYFQNEAQLEKSRLLSDRFSAERPKGSFSTLEIQRTEQGDSAMYLCASSLEGLRLAFFGQGTRLTVV.